A single sample is the source of the 24 T cell receptor beta chains below, sequenced in a study of tumor-infiltrating T cells and Merkel cell polyomavirus. About the study: The study examined CD8+ T cells specific for the Merkel cell polyomavirus KLL epitope.

Immunohistochemistry showed robust Merkel cell polyomavirus Large T antigen staining in every patient's tumor. Repertoires were generated with immunoSEQ multiplex PCR, while TCRdb's copy carries only in-frame clones and drops some. The sample holds some 1,000 clones, around 89% seen once. Sequences were obtained from lymph node tissue. The source of these receptors is a woman aged 70-85 years with Merkel cell carcinoma.

The rearrangement uses TRBV7-6 and TRBJ2-2, with D possibly being TRBD2 (7 bases). The germline V gene has CDR1 SGHVS and CDR2 FNYEAQ. V lost 5 bases, J lost 5 bases, and 15 bases lay in between. This CDR3 is built from 15 residues. The CDR3 DNA follows: TGTGCCAGCAGCCGCGCCAGGGGAGGGACCGGGGAGCTGTTTTTT. Translated, it gives CASSRARGGTGELFF.

This rearrangement joins TRBV5-5 to TRBJ1-5, with D possibly matching TRBD1 (5 bases). V lost 3 bases and J lost 0, with 10 bases in between. CDR1 and CDR2 from the germline V gene are SGHKS and YYEKEE (reference sequence). The CDR3 loop spans 15 amino acids. The CDR3 protein is CASSSYRISNQPQHF. Written as DNA, the CDR3 is TGTGCCAGCAGCTCATACAGGATTAGCAATCAGCCCCAGCATTTT.

V is TRBV19 and J is TRBJ1-3; D may be TRBD1 (6 bases). V gave up 1 base and J gave up 0 bases, with 16 bases separating them. Germline lookup yields CDR1 LNHDA and CDR2 SQIVND (reference sequence). This CDR3 spans 18 amino acids. The CDR3 protein is CASSIGTRGPRSGNTIYF. The DNA of the CDR3 is TGTGCCAGTAGTATAGGGACCAGGGGCCCCCGCTCTGGAAACACCATATATTTT.

The chain is built from TRBV27 and TRBJ1-2; 8 bases line up with TRBD1. The CDR3 contains 15 residues. The germline gives CDR1 MNHEY, CDR2 SMNVEV (reference sequence). With V trimmed by 0 bases and J by 2 bases, 2 bases remained unmatched. The CDR3 here is CASSLSRTGNYGYTF. CDR3 sequence (DNA): TGTGCCAGCAGTTTATCCAGGACAGGGAACTATGGCTACACCTTC.

This clone was recorded only once. The gene calls are TRBV19 and TRBJ1-4, with TRBD1 matching over 8 bases. Germline V gives CDR1 LNHDA, CDR2 SQIVND (reference sequence). V lost 7 bases and J lost 7; bases outside the gene matches: 8. The CDR3 totals 14 residues. CDR3 protein: CASNRDRTCEKLFF. CDR3 bases: TGTGCCAGTAATCGGGACAGGACGTGTGAAAAACTGTTTTTT.

The chain combines TRBV7-2 with TRBJ2-7; 10 bases are a match to TRBD2. The CDR3 has 15 amino acids. The V gene end was trimmed by 1 base and the J gene end by 2 bases; junction bases not matched to a gene: 2. Looked up from germline, CDR1 is SGHTA and CDR2 is FQGNSA. The CDR3, as DNA: TGTGCCAGCAGCTTAGTAGCGGGAGGAACCTACGAGCAGTACGTC. Encoded protein: CASSLVAGGTYEQYV.

The chain has TRBV10-2 and TRBJ1-5; 8 bases agree with TRBD1. Germline loops: CDR1 WSHSY, CDR2 SAAADI. Losses at the gene ends were 6 bases for V and 0 bases for J; bases not matched to a gene: 28. The CDR3 is 23 residues long. DNA for the CDR3: TGCGCCAGCAGGTCTTTAACAGGGGGACCTAGTCTCCGGGGATTTTATAGCAATCAGCCCCAGCATTTT. Its translation: CASRSLTGGPSLRGFYSNQPQHF.

This clone was picked up a small number of times. The chain combines TRBV10-3 with TRBJ2-3; 7 nucleotides line up with TRBD1. The J segment lost 2 bases and the V segment lost 4 bases, leaving 12 bases of the junction unmatched. Germline assignment: CDR1 ENHRY and CDR2 SYGVKD. The CDR3 spans 17 residues. CDR3 coding DNA: TGTGCCATCAGTGGAGGACAGGACGTAGGACCCACAGATACGCAGTATTTT. Its translation: CAISGGQDVGPTDTQYF.

The gene calls are TRBV29-1 and TRBJ1-2, with a tentative D call TRBD1 (5 bases). There are 12 residues in the CDR3. CDR1 SQVTM and CDR2 ANQGSEA come from the germline V gene. The germline V and J ends were trimmed by 0 bases and 8 bases, with 10 bases remaining between them. Written as DNA, the CDR3 is TGCAGCGTTGAAGATAGAAGGGGAGGCTACACCTTC. Translated: CSVEDRRGGYTF.

The CDR3 protein is CAPAQGSSSYEQYV. DNA for the CDR3: TGTGCCCCGGCACAGGGTAGCAGCTCCTACGAGCAGTACGTC. The chain couples TRBV30 to TRBJ2-7; D is perhaps TRBD1 (6 bases). Germline V CDR1 and CDR2: GTSNPN, SVGIG (reference sequence). Trimming left V 8 bases short and J 0 bases short, with 17 bases between. This CDR3 is 14 amino acids long.

This clone was detected a few times. The chain links TRBV5-6 to TRBJ2-2; 8 positions match TRBD1. CDR3 length: 19 amino acids. Trimming at V came to 4 bases and at J to 0 bases, leaving 14 bases not matched to a gene. Germline V gene lookup returns CDR1 SGHDT and CDR2 YYEEEE. Here the CDR3 DNA reads TGTGCCAGCAGCCACCCGACAGGGGCCTCGTACGCGAACACCGGGGAGCTGTTTTTT. Translated: CASSHPTGASYANTGELFF.

The genes are TRBV9 and TRBJ2-5, with TRBD2 as a possible D gene (5 bases). The CDR3 totals 14 residues. CDR1 is SGDLS and CDR2 is YYNGEE in the germline V gene. V was trimmed by 0 bases and J by 2 bases, leaving 8 bases between them. The CDR3 DNA reads as TGTGCCAGCAGCGTAGGGACTCAACAAGAGACCCAGTACTTC. It translates to CASSVGTQQETQYF.

This chain connects TRBV6-5 to TRBJ2-7, with TRBD1 as a possible D gene (5 bases). Per the germline V gene, CDR1 is MNHEY and CDR2 is SVGAGI. CDR3 size: 14 residues. Deletions cut 0 bases from V and 5 bases from J, with 11 bases between. This chain's CDR3 is CASSYSPGSNEQYF. The CDR3, as DNA: TGTGCCAGCAGTTACTCTCCAGGGTCGAACGAGCAGTACTTC.

Relative to its sample, this clone is hyperexpanded. This sequence joins TRBV4-3 and TRBJ1-1; 7 nucleotides align to TRBD1. The CDR3 runs 15 residues. V lost 1 base to trimming and J lost 5 bases; unmatched junction nucleotides: 7. The V gene's germline CDR1 is LGHNA and CDR2 YSLEER. As DNA, the CDR3 is TGCGCCAGCAGCCAAGGCGAACAGGGGTGGACTGAAGCTTTCTTT. As protein: CASSQGEQGWTEAFF.

The chain joins TRBV5-1 to TRBJ2-5; 13 bases fit TRBD2. The CDR3 runs to 16 residues. Germline V gives CDR1 SGHRS, CDR2 YFSETQ. After removal of 5 bases from V and 0 bases from J, the junction contained 4 bases not matched to a gene. The CDR3 coding sequence is TGCGCCAGCAGTCCCGGGACTAGCGGGAACCAAGAGACCCAGTACTTC. It yields the protein CASSPGTSGNQETQYF.

This chain links TRBV27 with TRBJ2-1; D unclear. This CDR3 spans 11 amino acids. Trimming cost V 10 bases and J 6 bases, with 10 bases left between them. Germline V gene lookup returns CDR1 MNHEY and CDR2 SMNVEV (reference sequence). This CDR3 reads CATAETNEQFF. The CDR3 DNA reads as TGTGCCACCGCAGAAACCAATGAGCAGTTCTTC.

J is TRBJ2-5 and V is TRBV30; 10 bases are a match to TRBD1. The CDR3 covers 15 residues. Germline V CDR1 and CDR2: GTSNPN, SVGIG (reference sequence). Trimming took 1 base from V and 3 from J; bases not matched to a gene: 5. Here the CDR3 DNA reads TGTGCCTGGAGTGCCTGGACAGGGGGAGAAGAGACCCAGTACTTC. This sequence encodes CAWSAWTGGEETQYF. Based on the CDR3 plus reference TRBV30 and TRBJ2-5, the full variable domain is SQTIHQWPATLVQPVGSPLSLECTVEGTSNPNLYWYRQAAGRGLQLLFYSVGIGQISSEVPQNLSASRPQDRQFILSSKKLLLSDSGFYLCAWSAWTGGEETQYFGPGTRLLVL.

This sequence joins TRBV4-3 and TRBJ2-7; weak D call: TRBD2 (6 bases). Germline V gene lookup returns CDR1 LGHNA and CDR2 YSLEER. V was shortened by 0 bases and J by 4 bases, with 10 bases between the two germline ends. This CDR3 is built from 14 residues. This CDR3 is CASSQEEGRYEQYF. The CDR3 nucleotides read TGCGCCAGCAGCCAAGAGGAGGGGCGGTACGAGCAGTACTTC.

The chain uses TRBV19 and TRBJ2-2; weak D call: TRBD1 (5 bases). The length of the CDR3 is 13 residues. The germline CDR1 and CDR2 sequences are LNHDA and SQIVND (reference sequence). The germline V and J ends were trimmed by 6 bases and 8 bases, with 13 bases remaining between them. The CDR3 nucleotides read TGTGCCAGTAGGGGGCAGGGCTCGGGGGAGCTGTTTTTT. It yields the protein CASRGQGSGELFF. The full variable domain, rest sourced from reference TRBV19 and TRBJ2-2, is DGGITQSPKYLFRKEGQNVTLSCEQNLNHDAMYWYRQDPGQGLRLIYYSQIVNDFQKGDIAEGYSVSREKKESFPLTVTSAQKNPTAFYLCASRGQGSGELFFGEGSRLTVL.

The V and J genes are TRBV5-1 and TRBJ2-1; maybe TRBD1 (5 bases). The CDR3 consists of 13 residues. Per germline, CDR1 SGHRS and CDR2 YFSETQ. V gave up 4 bases and J gave up 4 bases, with 9 bases separating them. The CDR3 protein is CASSQTDYNEQFF. CDR3 nucleotide sequence: TGCGCCAGCAGCCAGACAGATTACAATGAGCAGTTCTTC.

V gene TRBV7-2 combines with J gene TRBJ2-7, with TRBD2 as a possible D gene (5 bases). Germline V lookup: CDR1 SGHTA, CDR2 FQGNSA. This CDR3 spans 13 amino acids. V dropped 5 bases and J dropped 2 bases, with 10 bases sitting between them. The CDR3 DNA is TGTGCCAGCAGCCTTAGGACTGCCTACGAGCAGTACGTC. As protein: CASSLRTAYEQYV.

This clone was detected once. The chain carries TRBV19 and TRBJ1-1; D gene uncertain. V dropped 5 bases and J dropped 3 bases, with 16 bases sitting between them. The CDR3 extends over 15 amino acids. Germline V gene lookup returns CDR1 LNHDA and CDR2 SQIVND (reference sequence). As DNA, the CDR3 is TGTGCCAGTAGTCCCGGGAGTCGATGGGACACTGAAGCTTTCTTT. Translation gives CASSPGSRWDTEAFF.

The rearrangement uses TRBV7-6 and TRBJ2-7, with 9 bases matching TRBD2. V lost 8 bases, J lost 7 bases, and 18 bases stayed unmatched. Germline V gene lookup returns CDR1 SGHVS and CDR2 FNYEAQ. CDR3 length: 16 residues. The CDR3 spells CASCLRIAGVPREQYV. For the CDR3, the DNA is TGTGCCAGCTGCCTCAGGATAGCGGGAGTACCGCGGGAGCAGTACGTC.

This chain connects TRBV7-8 to TRBJ1-2, with 9 positions matching TRBD1. V trimming: 1 base; J trimming: 0 bases; junction bases outside the gene matches: 3. Germline V gene data show CDR1 as SGHVS and CDR2 as FQNEAQ. This CDR3 comprises 16 residues. CDR3 coding DNA: TGTGCCAGCAGCTTAGGGGGGACAGGGCCTAACTATGGCTACACCTTC. Encoded protein: CASSLGGTGPNYGYTF.